Presented here are 22 T cell receptor beta chains from one specimen sequenced in a study of cytomegalovirus exposure and HLA in healthy donors. The PCR ran on 60 Vbeta and 13 Jbeta primers. TCRdb's copy holds only in-frame clones and misses some; the assay was immunoSEQ multiplex PCR. Of under 250,000 clones listed, 75% to 90% are singletons. Sequencing was performed on PBMCs. These receptors originate from a woman aged 35 to 49 in good health and CMV-seronegative.

The gene calls are TRBV2 and TRBJ2-1; D possibly corresponds to TRBD2 (7 bases). Germline V gene data show CDR1 as SNHLY and CDR2 as FYNNEI. The CDR3 loop spans 17 amino acids. Trimming pared 6 bases from V and 2 bases from J, leaving 20 bases between. The CDR3 loop is CASRNGRGLITYNEQFF. The CDR3 nucleotides read TGTGCCAGCAGAAACGGGCGGGGGCTAATTACCTACAATGAGCAGTTCTTC.

V usage is TRBV9 and J usage is TRBJ2-7; TRBD2 matches 13 bases. The germline V gene has CDR1 SGDLS and CDR2 YYNGEE. CDR3 length: 15 residues. Trimming removed 3 bases from V and 8 bases from J; junction bases left unmatched: 8. CDR3 in DNA: TGTGCCAGCAGCGGAACCGGGACTAGCGGGACCCAGCAGTACTTC. Translating gives CASSGTGTSGTQQYF. The entire variable domain, with the rest obtained from reference TRBV9 and TRBJ2-7, is as follows: DSGVTQTPKHLITATGQRVTLRCSPRSGDLSVYWYQQSLDQGLQFLIQYYNGEERAKGNILERFSAQQFPDLHSELNLSSLELGDSALYFCASSGTGTSGTQQYFGPGTRLTVT.

CDR3 protein: CASSQEDRNTGELFF. CDR3 bases: TGCGCCAGCAGCCAAGAGGACAGGAACACCGGGGAGCTGTTTTTT. The chain combines TRBV4-1 with TRBJ2-2; a possible D gene is TRBD1 (6 bases). With 0 bases removed from V and 1 base from J, the gap between germline ends came to 6 bases. This CDR3 is built from 15 residues. Germline values: CDR1 MGHRA, CDR2 YSYEKL.

This clone was seen a single time. This sequence joins TRBV29-1 and TRBJ1-1, with 7 bases that match TRBD1. Germline CDR1 and CDR2: SQVTM and ANQGSEA. With V trimmed by 7 bases and J by 6 bases, 8 bases remained unmatched. This CDR3 region has 12 residues. The CDR3 region has the DNA TGCAGCGCAAGGTTAACAGGGGCTGAAGCTTTCTTT. This codes for CSARLTGAEAFF.

The V call is TRBV5-4, the J call TRBJ2-7; 12 bases agree with TRBD2. The CDR3 is made up of 14 amino acids. Trimming at V came to 4 bases and at J to 4 bases, leaving 3 bases not matched to a gene. The germline CDR1 and CDR2 sequences are SGHNT and YYREEE (reference sequence). The CDR3 coding sequence is TGTGCCAGCAGCCCTAGCGGGAGGGGATACGAGCAGTACTTC. Protein product: CASSPSGRGYEQYF.

The CDR3 loop is CASSIVFESSYNEQFF. The DNA for the CDR3 is TGTGCCAGTAGTATAGTGTTTGAGAGCTCCTACAATGAGCAGTTCTTC. V usage is TRBV19 and J usage is TRBJ2-1; D gene uncertain. V was clipped by 1 base and J by 0 bases, with 10 bases between them. The CDR3 extends over 16 amino acids. Germline assignment: CDR1 LNHDA and CDR2 SQIVND (reference sequence). Full variable domain (missing parts from reference TRBV19 and TRBJ2-1): DGGITQSPKYLFRKEGQNVTLSCEQNLNHDAMYWYRQDPGQGLRLIYYSQIVNDFQKGDIAEGYSVSREKKESFPLTVTSAQKNPTAFYLCASSIVFESSYNEQFFGPGTRLTVL.

V and J are TRBV19 and TRBJ1-5, with D maybe TRBD1 (5 bases). The length of the CDR3 is 12 residues. Trimming left V 5 bases short and J 7 bases short, with 9 bases between. CDR1 LNHDA and CDR2 SQIVND come from the germline V gene (reference sequence). CDR3 region: CASSAGMQPQHF. CDR3 in DNA: TGTGCCAGTAGTGCAGGGATGCAGCCCCAGCATTTT.

The V call is TRBV2, the J call TRBJ2-5; the D gene is possibly TRBD2 (5 bases). CDR3 length: 14 residues. Trimming cost V 5 bases and J 2 bases, with 12 bases left between them. Germline loops: CDR1 SNHLY, CDR2 FYNNEI. Here the CDR3 reads CASSKKAVQETQYF. The CDR3 DNA reads TGTGCCAGCAGTAAGAAAGCGGTGCAAGAGACCCAGTACTTC.

This clone was detected a few times. The chain carries TRBV7-3 and TRBJ2-2; 9 positions match TRBD1. This CDR3 has 14 residues. The J segment lost 3 bases and the V segment lost 4 bases, leaving 0 bases of the junction unmatched. Germline values: CDR1 SGHTA, CDR2 FQGTGA. CDR3 sequence (DNA): TGTGCCAGCAGCTGGGACAGGGACACCGGGGAGCTGTTTTTT. Amino acid sequence: CASSWDRDTGELFF. The whole variable domain, remainder taken from reference TRBV7-3 and TRBJ2-2, is GAGVSQTPSNKVTEKGKYVELRCDPISGHTALYWYRQSLGQGPEFLIYFQGTGAADDSGLPNDRFFAVRPEGSVSTLKIQRTERGDSAVYLCASSWDRDTGELFFGEGSRLTVL.

The chain links TRBV9 to TRBJ1-2, with 9 bases lining up with TRBD1. V was clipped by 4 bases and J by 5 bases; unmatched bases: 12. From germline, CDR1 is SGDLS and CDR2 YYNGEE. The CDR3 spans 16 residues. As DNA, the CDR3 is TGTGCCAGCAGCCTGCCGGGACAGGGCCTGGGGTATGGCTACACCTTC. Translated: CASSLPGQGLGYGYTF.

This sequence joins TRBV4-1 and TRBJ2-3; 12 positions agree with TRBD2. The length of the CDR3 is 20 residues. Looked up from germline, CDR1 is MGHRA and CDR2 is YSYEKL. Trimming at V came to 2 bases and at J to 4 bases, leaving 16 bases not matched to a gene. CDR3 in amino acids: CASSQLGLAGPPTRADTQYF. The DNA of the CDR3 is TGCGCCAGCAGCCAACTAGGACTAGCGGGACCCCCAACCAGGGCAGATACGCAGTATTTT.

The chain joins TRBV5-4 to TRBJ2-2; 7 bases match TRBD2. Germline-derived CDR1 and CDR2 are SGHNT and YYREEE (reference sequence). The length of the CDR3 is 16 residues. The J segment lost 7 bases and the V segment lost 6 bases, leaving 15 bases of the junction unmatched. DNA for the CDR3: TGTGCCAGCACCCCGAATAGGGGAGGGCCCGTCGGGGAGCTGTTTTTT. It translates to CASTPNRGGPVGELFF.

This chain joins TRBV10-3 and TRBJ2-7; 7 bases align to TRBD1. Trimming removed 4 bases from V and 6 bases from J; junction bases left unmatched: 3. The germline CDR1 and CDR2 sequences are ENHRY and SYGVKD. The CDR3 length is 12 residues. The CDR3 nucleotides are TGTGCCATCAGTGGACAGGGCAGCGAGCAGTACTTC. It is translated as CAISGQGSEQYF.

This clone has just a few counts. The chain is built from TRBV4-1 and TRBJ2-7; D not certain. Trimming cost V 2 bases and J 0 bases, with 14 bases left between them. This CDR3 spans 16 amino acids. Germline CDR1 MGHRA, CDR2 YSYEKL. The CDR3 sequence is CASSQRTENYSYEQYF. The CDR3 coding sequence is TGCGCCAGCAGCCAACGCACGGAAAACTACTCCTACGAGCAGTACTTC.

The genes are TRBV7-8 and TRBJ2-1; D might be TRBD2 (5 bases). Germline-derived CDR1 and CDR2 are SGHVS and FQNEAQ. This CDR3 spans 13 amino acids. With 5 bases removed from V and 5 bases from J, the gap between germline ends came to 10 bases. CDR3 loop: CASSATRDNEQFF. CDR3 coding DNA: TGTGCCAGCAGCGCAACTAGAGACAATGAGCAGTTCTTC.

Concerning this clone: One junction end disagrees with the germline gene, perhaps due to a read error. The rearrangement joins TRBV7-9 to TRBJ1-5; D is unclear. This CDR3 comprises 18 residues. Germline assignment: CDR1 SEHNR and CDR2 FQNEAQ (reference sequence). The CDR3 DNA follows: TGTTCCAGCAGCTTACCCTCCTCCGGGAAGGGCCCCAATCAGCCCCAGCATTTT. Translation gives CSSSLPSSGKGPNQPQHF.

The genes are TRBV11-1 and TRBJ1-1; 11 bases fit TRBD1. The CDR3 runs to 15 residues. V gave up 5 bases and J gave up 3 bases; unmatched junction bases: 5. Germline V gives CDR1 SGHAT, CDR2 FQDESV (reference sequence). The CDR3 is CASSPGTGGYTEAFF. The CDR3 bases are TGTGCCAGCAGCCCCGGGACAGGGGGTTACACTGAAGCTTTCTTT.

This chain joins TRBV10-3 and TRBJ1-1; TRBD1 matches 11 bases. CDR3 length: 16 amino acids. V trimming: 4 bases; J trimming: 4 bases; junction bases outside the gene matches: 8. Germline V CDR1 and CDR2: ENHRY, SYGVKD. DNA for the CDR3: TGTGCCATCAGTGGGGACAGGGGGTCTATGGGCACTGAAGCTTTCTTT. Protein sequence: CAISGDRGSMGTEAFF.

The gene calls are TRBV9 and TRBJ2-7; 9 nucleotides match TRBD2. Germline trimming cut 4 bases from V and 2 bases from J; bases unmatched to any gene: 13. This CDR3 is 17 amino acids long. CDR1 SGDLS and CDR2 YYNGEE come from the germline V gene. The CDR3 sequence: CASSLGGGAGGPYEQYF. CDR3 coding DNA: TGTGCCAGCAGCCTAGGGGGAGGGGCGGGAGGGCCCTACGAGCAGTACTTC.

The chain combines TRBV11-2 with TRBJ1-2; D perhaps matches TRBD1 (6 bases). V was clipped by 5 bases and J by 3 bases, with 10 bases between them. The CDR3 has 13 residues. Germline V gene sequence: CDR1 SGHAT, CDR2 FQNNGV. The CDR3 sequence is CASSEDRYYGYTF. The CDR3 DNA is TGTGCCAGCAGCGAGGACAGATACTATGGCTACACCTTC.

V gene TRBV29-1 combines with J gene TRBJ2-2; 7 bases line up with TRBD1. With V trimmed by 8 bases and J by 2 bases, 5 bases remained unmatched. Looked up from germline, CDR1 is SQVTM and CDR2 is ANQGSEA. The CDR3 totals 13 residues. The CDR3 nucleotides read TGCAGCATGACAGGGATAAACACCGGGGAGCTGTTTTTT. Protein product: CSMTGINTGELFF.

This clone was counted once. The genes are TRBV6-5 and TRBJ2-7; no firm D call. This CDR3 is 14 amino acids long. V was trimmed by 0 bases and J by 2 bases, leaving 8 bases between them. In germline, CDR1 is MNHEY, CDR2 SVGAGI. The CDR3 DNA is TGTGCCAGCAGTTACTCGAAATCGGCCTACGAGCAGTACTTC. Protein product: CASSYSKSAYEQYF.